One sample yielded the 21 T cell receptor beta chains listed below, sequenced in a study of T cell responses to AZD1222 COVID-19 vaccine. Libraries were prepared by immunoSEQ multiplex PCR; TCRdb keeps only in-frame clonotypes and omits some of them. The table lists more than 95,000 clones, 86% of them singletons, with around 3.3% in the top ten. The sequences come from peripheral blood, collected 28 days after the second dose of the MenACWY control vaccine. These receptors were taken from an adult who received the MenACWY meningococcal vaccine as a control.

The J gene is TRBJ1-2, the V gene TRBV6-2 or TRBV6-3; D is ambiguous. The CDR3 is made up of 13 amino acids. V dropped 1 base and J dropped 0 bases, with 3 bases sitting between them. Germline V gives CDR1 MNHEY, CDR2 SVGEGT. CDR3 amino acids: CASSYYSNYGYTF. The CDR3, as DNA: TGTGCCAGCAGTTACTACTCTAACTATGGCTACACCTTC.

The chain links TRBV2 to TRBJ2-3; 12 bases align to TRBD2. This CDR3 has 18 amino acids. Unmatched junction bases numbered 13, after V lost 6 bases and J lost 3 bases. CDR1 and CDR2 from the germline V gene are SNHLY and FYNNEI. CDR3 in amino acids: CASRETSGGMLPTDTQYF. As DNA, the CDR3 is TGTGCCAGCAGGGAGACTAGCGGGGGAATGCTCCCAACAGATACGCAGTATTTT.

The chain employs TRBV28 and TRBJ1-1; D possibly corresponds to TRBD1 (6 bases). Germline CDR1 reads MDHEN; CDR2 reads SYDVKM. The germline V and J ends were trimmed by 3 bases and 4 bases, with 9 bases remaining between them. CDR3 length equals 13 residues. The CDR3 nucleotides are TGTGCCAGCAGTTTTTCCAGGGGCACTGAAGCTTTCTTT. This encodes CASSFSRGTEAFF. The full variable domain, in which reference TRBV28 and TRBJ1-1 provide the parts outside the CDR3, is DVKVTQSSRYLVKRTGEKVFLECVQDMDHENMFWYRQDPGLGLRLIYFSYDVKMKEKGDIPEGYSVSREKKERFSLILESASTNQTSMYLCASSFSRGTEAFFGQGTRLTVV.

CDR3 in DNA: TGTGCCTGGATTTGGGGGACTAACACTGAAGCTTTCTTT. Its translation: CAWIWGTNTEAFF. The chain couples TRBV30 to TRBJ1-1, with a tentative D call TRBD1 (5 bases). V was shortened by 4 bases and J by 2 bases, with 11 bases between the two germline ends. CDR1 and CDR2 (germline): GTSNPN, SVGIG (reference sequence). The CDR3 runs 13 residues.

The chain has TRBV11-2 and TRBJ2-2; 9 nucleotides agree with TRBD1. The germline CDR1 and CDR2 sequences are SGHAT and FQNNGV. The ends lost 5 bases at V and 5 bases at J; junction bases unmatched: 6. This CDR3 has 15 residues. CDR3 residues: CASSPRQGGTGELFF. CDR3 nucleotide sequence: TGTGCCAGCAGCCCTCGACAGGGGGGTACCGGGGAGCTGTTTTTT.

J is TRBJ1-2 and V is TRBV5-1; D is unclear. CDR1 and CDR2 from the germline V gene are SGHRS and YFSETQ. This CDR3 is built from 15 residues. V lost 4 bases and J 3 bases, leaving 16 bases between the germline ends. The DNA for the CDR3 is TGCGCCAGCAGCCCTTACTCCGGGTCGGACTATGGCTACACCTTC. It yields the protein CASSPYSGSDYGYTF.

V usage is TRBV7-6 and J usage is TRBJ2-6; the match to TRBD1 covers 10 bases. The CDR3 runs 17 residues. Losses at the gene ends were 2 bases for V and 4 bases for J; bases not matched to a gene: 5. Germline V CDR1 and CDR2: SGHVS, FNYEAQ. In DNA form, the CDR3 reads TGTGCCAGCAGCTTACAGACAGGGGGCTTAGGGGCCAACGTCCTGACTTTC. Amino acid sequence: CASSLQTGGLGANVLTF. The variable domain in full, completed from reference TRBV7-6 and TRBJ2-6, reads GAGVSQSPRYKVTKRGQDVALRCDPISGHVSLYWYRQALGQGPEFLTYFNYEAQQDKSGLPNDRFSAERPEGSISTLTIQRTEQRDSAMYRCASSLQTGGLGANVLTFGAGSRLTVL.

Only one count was recorded for this clone. This rearrangement joins TRBV7-9 to TRBJ2-6, with 7 bases aligning to TRBD1. This CDR3 comprises 15 residues. Trimming removed 7 bases from V and 0 bases from J; junction bases left unmatched: 3. Germline loops: CDR1 SEHNR, CDR2 FQNEAQ (reference sequence). In DNA, the CDR3 is TGTGCCAGCAAGAGGGACAGCTCTGGGGCCAACGTCCTGACTTTC. Translation gives CASKRDSSGANVLTF. Full variable domain (rest looked up from reference TRBV7-9 and TRBJ2-6): DTGVSQNPRHKITKRGQNVTFRCDPISEHNRLYWYRQTLGQGPEFLTYFQNEAQLEKSRLLSDRFSAERPKGSFSTLEIQRTEQGDSAMYLCASKRDSSGANVLTFGAGSRLTVL.

The chain carries TRBV5-1 and TRBJ1-4; D is possibly TRBD1 (6 bases). With 4 bases removed from V and 5 bases from J, the gap between germline ends came to 15 bases. The germline CDR1 and CDR2 sequences are SGHRS and YFSETQ. The CDR3 runs 15 residues. For the CDR3, the DNA is TGCGCCAGCAGCGTTTTGGACAGAATAAATGAAAAACTGTTTTTT. Protein product: CASSVLDRINEKLFF.

The chain links TRBV5-8 to TRBJ2-2; D call uncertain. The V and J ends lost 4 bases and 0 bases respectively, with 25 bases between them. Germline V lookup: CDR1 SGHTS, CDR2 YDEGEE. There are 20 residues in the CDR3. CDR3 DNA sequence: TGTGCCAGCAGCATGGTAGACCTATTCAACTGGGTCGCGAACACCGGGGAGCTGTTTTTT. Its protein product is CASSMVDLFNWVANTGELFF.

This chain connects TRBV11-2 to TRBJ1-2; TRBD1 agrees at 9 bases. Germline lookup yields CDR1 SGHAT and CDR2 FQNNGV. CDR3 length: 15 residues. V lost 3 bases, J lost 2 bases, and 4 bases stayed unmatched. The chain's CDR3 is CASSFIGTGNYGYTF. The CDR3 DNA reads TGTGCCAGCAGCTTTATCGGGACAGGGAACTATGGCTACACCTTC.

The CDR3 region is CASSLGQGSYGYTF. The CDR3 DNA sequence: TGTGCCAGCAGCCTGGGACAGGGCTCGTATGGCTACACCTTC. V usage is TRBV5-5 and J usage is TRBJ1-2, with TRBD1 identical over 9 bases. V shed 4 bases, J shed 5 bases, and the junction held 6 bases outside the gene matches. CDR1 SGHKS and CDR2 YYEKEE come from the germline V gene (reference sequence). The CDR3 spans 14 residues. The whole variable domain, remainder taken from reference TRBV5-5 and TRBJ1-2, is DAGVTQSPTHLIKTRGQQVTLRCSPISGHKSVSWYQQVLGQGPQFIFQYYEKEERGRGNFPDRFSARQFPNYSSELNVNALLLGDSALYLCASSLGQGSYGYTFGSGTRLTVV.

The chain carries TRBV3-1 (or the pseudogene TRBV3-2) and TRBJ2-3; D not resolved. The CDR3 loop spans 13 amino acids. Deletions cut 1 base from V and 5 bases from J, with 7 bases between. Per germline, CDR1 LGHDT and CDR2 YNNKEL (reference sequence). The CDR3 reads CASSQGMRDTQYF. For the CDR3, the DNA is TGTGCCAGCAGCCAAGGGATGCGAGATACGCAGTATTTT.

The genes are TRBV2 and TRBJ1-3, with D hard to call. CDR1 is SNHLY and CDR2 is FYNNEI in the germline V gene. The CDR3 is 15 amino acids. The germline V and J ends were trimmed by 6 bases and 0 bases, with 12 bases remaining between them. CDR3 DNA: TGTGCCAGCAGGGCCCAGGCGAGCTCTGGAAACACCATATATTTT. This sequence encodes CASRAQASSGNTIYF.

The chain links TRBV2 to TRBJ1-1; the D gene is possibly TRBD1 (5 bases). The ends were cut back, 10 bases at V and 4 bases at J, with 7 bases in the middle. CDR1 is SNHLY, CDR2 FYNNEI, per germline. The CDR3 sequence is 10 residues long. The CDR3 loop reads CANQGTEAFF. DNA of the CDR3: TGTGCCAACCAGGGCACTGAAGCTTTCTTT.

The chain has TRBV7-9 and TRBJ1-6; D is undetermined. The CDR3 has 12 residues. V shed 5 bases and J shed 13 bases, with 12 bases lying between them. The germline V gene encodes CDR1 SEHNR and CDR2 FQNEAQ (reference sequence). CDR3 region: CASSPPLLPLHF. The CDR3 DNA follows: TGTGCCAGCAGCCCTCCCCTACTTCCCCTCCACTTT.

CDR3 nucleotide sequence: TGTGCCAGCAGCCCCCAGGGAGGGGGGGCCTATGGCTACACCTTC. This translates into CASSPQGGGAYGYTF. The chain recombines TRBV9 with TRBJ1-2; a possible D gene is TRBD1 (6 bases). V lost 4 bases and J 4 bases, leaving 17 bases between the germline ends. This CDR3 has 15 residues. Germline V gives CDR1 SGDLS, CDR2 YYNGEE.

The V gene is TRBV5-1, the J gene TRBJ2-3, with TRBD2 identical over 8 bases. The CDR3 contains 17 residues. The V segment lost 4 bases and the J segment 0 bases; nucleotides outside the gene matches: 10. CDR1 and CDR2 (germline): SGHRS, YFSETQ. The CDR3 DNA follows: TGCGCCAGCAGCCCCAGGAGCGGGGGAGCTAGCACAGATACGCAGTATTTT. Its protein is CASSPRSGGASTDTQYF.

The rearrangement joins TRBV28 to TRBJ1-5; TRBD1 agrees at 8 bases. Germline V gives CDR1 MDHEN, CDR2 SYDVKM. This CDR3 is built from 15 residues. V dropped 6 bases and J dropped 2; count of bases not matched to a gene: 6. DNA of the CDR3: TGTGCCAGCAGACCGGGACAGGTGGGCAATCAGCCCCAGCATTTT. The encoded protein is CASRPGQVGNQPQHF.

This chain links TRBV27 with TRBJ2-2, with D possibly TRBD2 on 6 matching bases. Trimming pared 5 bases from V and 6 bases from J, leaving 16 bases between. CDR1 MNHEY and CDR2 SMNVEV come from the germline V gene (reference sequence). The length of the CDR3 is 15 residues. The CDR3 is CASSRGTLASGELFF. The CDR3 bases are TGTGCCAGCAGTCGGGGGACTTTAGCATCCGGGGAGCTGTTTTTT.

The V call is TRBV5-8, the J call TRBJ2-3; 10 bases line up with TRBD1. The germline V gene has CDR1 SGHTS and CDR2 YDEGEE. This CDR3 comprises 14 residues. V lost 3 bases and J lost 4; bases outside the gene matches: 2. Here the CDR3 reads CASSSGTGADTQYF. The CDR3 coding sequence is TGTGCCAGCAGCTCCGGGACAGGGGCAGATACGCAGTATTTT.